This paragraph covers one T cell receptor beta chain sequence. The PCR contained 60 Vbeta and 13 Jbeta primers. Sequencing used immunoSEQ multiplex PCR; TCRdb keeps in-frame clones, though not all of them. This sample has under 200,000 clones, with approximately 85% found just once. The entry originates in a study of cytomegalovirus exposure and HLA in healthy donors. This CDR3 has 16 amino acids. J was trimmed by 3 bases and V by 7 bases; bases with no gene match: 9. Per germline, CDR1 LNHNV and CDR2 YYDKDF (reference sequence). The chain links TRBV15 to TRBJ2-1; 10 bases agree with TRBD2. This clonotype was obtained from a woman aged 45-60 years in good health and CMV-seronegative. The sequencing sample was made of PBMCs. This CDR3 is CATTNGRTSGYNEQFF. The CDR3 DNA follows: TGTGCCACCACCAATGGAAGGACTAGCGGCTACAATGAGCAGTTCTTC.